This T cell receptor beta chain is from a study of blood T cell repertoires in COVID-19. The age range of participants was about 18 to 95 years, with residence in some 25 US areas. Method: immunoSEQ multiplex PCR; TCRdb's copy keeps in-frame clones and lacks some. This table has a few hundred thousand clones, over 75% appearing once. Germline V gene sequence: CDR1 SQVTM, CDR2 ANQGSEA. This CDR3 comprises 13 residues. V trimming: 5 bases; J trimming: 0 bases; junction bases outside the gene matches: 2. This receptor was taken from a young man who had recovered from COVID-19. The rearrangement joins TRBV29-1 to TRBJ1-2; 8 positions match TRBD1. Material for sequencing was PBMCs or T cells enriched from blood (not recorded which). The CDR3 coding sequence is TGCAGCGTTACAGGGGGGCCTAACTATGGCTACACCTTC. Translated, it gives CSVTGGPNYGYTF.